The T cell receptor (beta chain) under discussion was sequenced for a study of shared T cell receptors in the human thymus. Method: immunoSEQ multiplex PCR; TCRdb's copy keeps in-frame clones and lacks some. Here the sample spans hundreds of thousands of clones, 87% being singletons. These data also featured in a second study, about human thymus T cells.

The sequenced material came from thymocytes. This TCR was sampled from a boy in the first two years of life with a congenital heart defect.

The DNA for the CDR3 is TGTGCCAGCAAAAAAACCGGGACAGGGACCTACGAGCAGTACTTC. Translating gives CASKKTGTGTYEQYF. The chain carries TRBV7-8 and TRBJ2-7; 9 bases align to TRBD1. From germline, CDR1 is SGHVS and CDR2 FQNEAQ. The CDR3 totals 15 residues. With 7 bases clipped from V and 2 bases from J, the junction kept 9 bases outside the gene matches.